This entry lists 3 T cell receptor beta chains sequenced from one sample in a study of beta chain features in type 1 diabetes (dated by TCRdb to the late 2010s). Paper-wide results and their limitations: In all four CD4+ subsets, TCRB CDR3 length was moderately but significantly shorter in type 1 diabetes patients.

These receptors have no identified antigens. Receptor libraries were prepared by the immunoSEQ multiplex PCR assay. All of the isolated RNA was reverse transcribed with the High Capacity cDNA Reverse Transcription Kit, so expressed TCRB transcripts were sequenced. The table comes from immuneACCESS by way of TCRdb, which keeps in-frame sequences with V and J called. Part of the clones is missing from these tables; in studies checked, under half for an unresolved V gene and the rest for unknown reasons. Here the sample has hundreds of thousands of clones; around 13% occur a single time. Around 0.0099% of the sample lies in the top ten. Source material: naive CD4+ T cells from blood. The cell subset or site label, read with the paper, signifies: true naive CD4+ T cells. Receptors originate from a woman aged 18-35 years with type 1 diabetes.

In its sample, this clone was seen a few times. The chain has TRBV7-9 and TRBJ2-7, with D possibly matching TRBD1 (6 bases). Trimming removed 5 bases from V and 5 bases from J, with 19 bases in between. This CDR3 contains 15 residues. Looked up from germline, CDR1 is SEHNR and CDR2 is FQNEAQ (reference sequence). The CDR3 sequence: CASSPLWGLINEQYF. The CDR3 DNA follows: TGTGCCAGCAGCCCACTATGGGGGCTGATCAACGAGCAGTACTTC.

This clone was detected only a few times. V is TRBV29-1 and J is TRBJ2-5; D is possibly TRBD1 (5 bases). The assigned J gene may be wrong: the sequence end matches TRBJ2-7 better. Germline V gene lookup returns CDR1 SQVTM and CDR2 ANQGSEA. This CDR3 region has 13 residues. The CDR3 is CSGGMQGGYEQYF. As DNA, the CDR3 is TGCAGCGGGGGCATGCAGGGTGGCTACGAGCAGTACTTC.

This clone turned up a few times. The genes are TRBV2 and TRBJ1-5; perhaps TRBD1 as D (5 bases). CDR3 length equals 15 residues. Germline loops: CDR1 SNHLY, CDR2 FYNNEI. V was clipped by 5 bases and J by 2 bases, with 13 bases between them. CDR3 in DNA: TGTGCCAGCAGTCGGGACTCGGGAGGCAATCAGCCCCAGCATTTT. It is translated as CASSRDSGGNQPQHF.